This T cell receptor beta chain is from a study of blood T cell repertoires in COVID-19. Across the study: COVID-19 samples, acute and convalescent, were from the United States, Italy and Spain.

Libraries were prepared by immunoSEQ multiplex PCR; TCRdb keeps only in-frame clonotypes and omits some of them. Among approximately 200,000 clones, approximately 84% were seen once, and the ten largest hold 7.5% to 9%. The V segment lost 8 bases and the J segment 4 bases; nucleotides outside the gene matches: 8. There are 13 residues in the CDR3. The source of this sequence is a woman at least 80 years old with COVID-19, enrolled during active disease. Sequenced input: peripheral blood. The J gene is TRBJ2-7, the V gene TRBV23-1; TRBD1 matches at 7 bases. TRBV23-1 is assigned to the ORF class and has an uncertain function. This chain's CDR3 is CASPVDRSYEQYF. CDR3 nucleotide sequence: TGCGCCAGCCCGGTGGACAGGTCATACGAGCAGTACTTC.